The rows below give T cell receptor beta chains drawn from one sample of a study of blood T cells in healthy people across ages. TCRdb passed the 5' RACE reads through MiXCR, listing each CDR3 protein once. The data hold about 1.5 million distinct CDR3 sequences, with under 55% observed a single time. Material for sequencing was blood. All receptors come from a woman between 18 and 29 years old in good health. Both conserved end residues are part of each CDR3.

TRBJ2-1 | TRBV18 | CASSREYNEQFF
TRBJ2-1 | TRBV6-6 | CAGRSGSSYNEQFF
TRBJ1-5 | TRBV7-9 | CVCSSGTSNGPQHF
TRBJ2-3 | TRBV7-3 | CASSLTRGGRFRGADTQYF
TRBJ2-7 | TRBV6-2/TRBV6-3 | CASNGGLADTYEQYF
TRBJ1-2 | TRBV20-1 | CSARGGPLPLYGYTF
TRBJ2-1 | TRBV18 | CASSPDRDNEQFF
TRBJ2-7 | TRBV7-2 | CASSRDRFYEQYF
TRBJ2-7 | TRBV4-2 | CASSQDLGQGIVYEQYF
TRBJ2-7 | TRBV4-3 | CASSLEDRVGEQYF
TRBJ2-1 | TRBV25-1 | CASSETPSGAGVYNEQFF
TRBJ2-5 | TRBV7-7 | CASSGGTQETQYF
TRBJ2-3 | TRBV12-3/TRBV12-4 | CASSGEGAITDTQYF
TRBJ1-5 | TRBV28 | CASSLFRGRRIAIWDQPQHF
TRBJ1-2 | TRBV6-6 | CASTPGQVRGYTF
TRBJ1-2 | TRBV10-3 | CAISGQVLGGYTF
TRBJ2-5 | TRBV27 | CASGYGGQQETQYF
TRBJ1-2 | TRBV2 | CASRGVAGLSYGYTF
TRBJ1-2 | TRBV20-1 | CSARPTGSYGYTF
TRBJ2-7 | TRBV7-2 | CASSSFWTAGTSGRAHEQYF
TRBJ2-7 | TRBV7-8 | CASSFGAYYEQYF
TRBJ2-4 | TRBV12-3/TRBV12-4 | CASSFQIIAKNIQYF
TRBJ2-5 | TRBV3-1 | CASSSGLSGKEQYF
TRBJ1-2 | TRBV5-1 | CASSLASGQAAGYTF
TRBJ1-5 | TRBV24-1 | CATSGHASSSNQPQHF
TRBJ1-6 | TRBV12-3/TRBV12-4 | CASSPGGLSYNSPLHF
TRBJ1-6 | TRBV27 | CASSPIQDLNSPLHF
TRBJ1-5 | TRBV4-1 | CASSPRAGIDDQPQHF
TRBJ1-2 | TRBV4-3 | CASNQRGGYGYTF
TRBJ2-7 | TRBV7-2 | CASSSTVFAYEQYF
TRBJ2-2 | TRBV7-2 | CASSLAASPTGELFF
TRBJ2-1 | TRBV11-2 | CASSPWTSGNFDEQFF
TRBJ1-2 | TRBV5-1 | CASSLEGKTSGYTF
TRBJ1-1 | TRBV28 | CASSSRGRRTEAFF
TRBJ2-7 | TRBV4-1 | CASSHRTGGVYEQYF
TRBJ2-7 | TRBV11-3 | CASSLGPQGINEQYF
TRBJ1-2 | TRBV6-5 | CASSYVQGYGYTF
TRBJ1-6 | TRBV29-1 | CSPFRGNSPLHF
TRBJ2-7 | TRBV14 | CASSQGFLTSYEQYF
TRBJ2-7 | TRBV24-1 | CATSDPGDEQYF
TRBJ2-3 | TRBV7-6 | CASSVPGVTDTQYF
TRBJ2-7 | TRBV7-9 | CASSPAGTSGCEQYF
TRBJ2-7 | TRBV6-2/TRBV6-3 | CASSPVRGGGREQYF
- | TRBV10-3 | CAISELRTGAYEQYF
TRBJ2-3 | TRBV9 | CASSDTDPADTQYF
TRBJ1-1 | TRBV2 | CASNSEPQGAEAFF
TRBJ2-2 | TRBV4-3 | CASSQDGRSTGELFF
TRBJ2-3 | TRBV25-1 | CASSVPGTDTQYF
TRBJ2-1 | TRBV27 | CASSPTTGYNEQFF
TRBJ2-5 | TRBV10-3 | CAISEESQETQYF